Following are 24 T cell receptor beta chains from one sample sequenced in a study of blood T cell repertoires in COVID-19. Some clones are missing from TCRdb's copy, which holds only in-frame ones; the method was immunoSEQ multiplex PCR. The data contain some 93,000 clones, approximately 82% of them seen just once; the ten biggest clones take up about 9.4%. Sequenced material: peripheral blood. These TCRs come from a man aged 65-85 years with acute or convalescent COVID-19.

The gene calls are TRBV10-3 and TRBJ1-2; the D gene is possibly TRBD1 (6 bases). V lost 3 bases to trimming and J lost 5 bases, with 16 bases between them. The CDR3 extends over 15 amino acids. CDR1 ENHRY and CDR2 SYGVKD come from the germline V gene. The CDR3 spells CAISDPRGGDYGYTF. CDR3 sequence (DNA): TGTGCCATCAGTGACCCGAGGGGGGGAGATTATGGCTACACCTTC.

The V and J genes are TRBV16 and TRBJ2-6, with D possibly being TRBD1 (6 bases). V was clipped by 1 base and J by 1 base, with 11 bases between them. Germline CDR1 and CDR2: KGHSY and FQNENV. The CDR3 is 17 residues long. CDR3 sequence: CASSQLQTGSGANVLTF. As DNA, the CDR3 is TGTGCCAGCAGCCAATTACAAACAGGGTCTGGGGCCAACGTCCTGACTTTC.

As for this clone: The junction and the germline gene differ at one end; a read error may be behind it. This chain joins TRBV28 and TRBJ1-1; a weak D match, TRBD1 (6 bases). Germline CDR1 reads MDHEN; CDR2 reads SYDVKM. This CDR3 is built from 16 residues. CDR3 in DNA: TGTGTCAGCAGTTTATTTGGGGGCGCAATAAACACTGAAGCTTTCTTT. This codes for CVSSLFGGAINTEAFF.

The chain is built from TRBV2 and TRBJ2-4, with 8 nucleotides matching TRBD2. Germline assignment: CDR1 SNHLY and CDR2 FYNNEI. This CDR3 region has 16 residues. V lost 5 bases and J lost 0; bases outside the gene matches: 6. The CDR3 sequence: CASSQALAVAKNIQYF. The CDR3 bases are TGTGCCAGCAGTCAGGCACTAGCGGTAGCCAAAAACATTCAGTACTTC.

This rearrangement joins TRBV9 to TRBJ1-6; 10 bases line up with TRBD1. After removal of 3 bases from V and 9 bases from J, the junction contained 6 bases not matched to a gene. CDR3 length: 15 amino acids. Germline V gene data show CDR1 as SGDLS and CDR2 as YYNGEE. CDR3 in DNA: TGTGCCAGCAGCGGGGATGGACAGGGGGTTTCACCCCTCCACTTT. It encodes CASSGDGQGVSPLHF. The full variable domain, with the rest looked up from reference TRBV9 and TRBJ1-6, is DSGVTQTPKHLITATGQRVTLRCSPRSGDLSVYWYQQSLDQGLQFLIQYYNGEERAKGNILERFSAQQFPDLHSELNLSSLELGDSALYFCASSGDGQGVSPLHFGNGTRLTVT.

This clone has more than one count but fewer than ten. V usage is TRBV7-6 and J usage is TRBJ1-1; tentative D call: TRBD1 (5 bases). Per germline, CDR1 SGHVS and CDR2 FNYEAQ. The CDR3 runs 16 residues. V was clipped by 1 base and J by 11 bases, with 23 bases between them. The DNA of the CDR3 is TGTGCCAGCAGCTTAGATCTCGGGGGACGGAGCGCCGCCGCTTTCTTT. The encoded protein is CASSLDLGGRSAAAFF.

The chain has TRBV2 and TRBJ1-1; D gene ambiguous. V dropped 4 bases and J dropped 6 bases, with 6 bases sitting between them. Germline V gives CDR1 SNHLY, CDR2 FYNNEI. CDR3 length: 11 amino acids. The CDR3 sequence: CASSVGPEAFF. CDR3 in DNA: TGTGCCAGCAGTGTTGGGCCTGAAGCTTTCTTT.

The chain uses TRBV14 and TRBJ2-3; tentatively, D is TRBD2 (5 bases). The CDR3 has 17 amino acids. V gave up 2 bases and J gave up 0 bases, with 15 bases separating them. CDR1 and CDR2 from the germline V gene are SGHDN and FVKESK. CDR3 sequence reads: CASSQLVATPSTDTQYF. Written as DNA, the CDR3 is TGTGCCAGCAGCCAACTCGTAGCGACGCCTAGCACAGATACGCAGTATTTT. Complete variable domain (other parts from reference TRBV14 and TRBJ2-3): EAGVTQFPSHSVIEKGQTVTLRCDPISGHDNLYWYRRVMGKEIKFLLHFVKESKQDESGMPNNRFLAERTGGTYSTLKVQPAELEDSGVYFCASSQLVATPSTDTQYFGPGTRLTVL.

The rearrangement joins TRBV18 to TRBJ1-2; TRBD1 matches 8 bases. Trimming removed 2 bases from V and 7 bases from J; junction bases left unmatched: 3. This CDR3 has 13 amino acids. CDR1 is KGHSH and CDR2 is LQKENI in the germline V gene. The CDR3: CASSPDRGRGYTF. CDR3 in DNA: TGTGCCAGCTCACCAGACAGGGGTCGTGGCTACACCTTC.

The chain carries TRBV7-9 and TRBJ2-1; D may be TRBD2 (7 bases). Trimming pared 7 bases from V and 1 base from J, leaving 17 bases between. The CDR3 loop spans 16 amino acids. CDR1 SEHNR and CDR2 FQNEAQ come from the germline V gene (reference sequence). The CDR3 spells CASMGQGRESYNEQFF. In DNA form, the CDR3 reads TGTGCCAGCATGGGTCAGGGGCGGGAGTCCTACAATGAGCAGTTCTTC.

V gene TRBV7-6 combines with J gene TRBJ1-1; possibly TRBD1 for D (5 bases). CDR1 and CDR2 from the germline V gene are SGHVS and FNYEAQ. V dropped 5 bases and J dropped 0 bases, with 16 bases sitting between them. The CDR3 loop spans 16 amino acids. CDR3 protein: CASSLVGTSMNTEAFF. The DNA of the CDR3 is TGTGCCAGCAGCCTAGTGGGGACTTCCATGAACACTGAAGCTTTCTTT.

The chain has TRBV28 and TRBJ1-1; D is possibly TRBD1 (6 bases). This CDR3 has 14 residues. Germline V gene data show CDR1 as MDHEN and CDR2 as SYDVKM. Trimming left V 8 bases short and J 0 bases short, with 13 bases between. CDR3 bases: TGTGCCAGCTATCCGGGACACATGAACACTGAAGCTTTCTTT. Amino acids: CASYPGHMNTEAFF.

About this clone itself: Distinct nucleotide sequences in the sample also encode this CDR3. The rearrangement uses TRBV7-9 and TRBJ1-2, with D unclear. Germline V lookup: CDR1 SEHNR, CDR2 FQNEAQ (reference sequence). V lost 1 base to trimming and J lost 2 bases, with 5 bases between them. The CDR3 runs 13 residues. The CDR3 region is CASSLGQNYGYTF. The CDR3 coding sequence is TGTGCCAGCAGCTTAGGTCAGAACTATGGCTACACCTTC.

J is TRBJ1-5 and V is TRBV6-2 or TRBV6-3, with D possibly matching TRBD1 (6 bases). Germline loops: CDR1 MNHEY, CDR2 SVGEGT. The CDR3 extends over 16 amino acids. Trimming took off 3 bases at V and 3 bases at J, with 15 bases between the two ends. CDR3 protein: CASSYSQGQFNQPQHF. The CDR3 DNA sequence: TGTGCCAGCAGTTATTCGCAAGGACAGTTCAATCAGCCCCAGCATTTT.

This chain uses TRBV4-1 with TRBJ2-4, with 8 positions matching TRBD2. The CDR3 extends over 19 amino acids. CDR1 and CDR2 (germline): MGHRA, YSYEKL. Trimming at V came to 1 base and at J to 2 bases, leaving 13 bases not matched to a gene. The DNA for the CDR3 is TGCGCCAGCAGCCAAGGAAGGGTTCAGCGGGAGATTTCCAAAAACATTCAGTACTTC. Translation gives CASSQGRVQREISKNIQYF.

The V and J genes are TRBV7-3 and TRBJ1-4; TRBD1 is a possible D gene (5 bases). The CDR3 covers 15 residues. Germline-derived CDR1 and CDR2 are SGHTA and FQGTGA. V was shortened by 5 bases and J by 1 base, with 11 bases between the two germline ends. CDR3 sequence (DNA): TGTGCCAGCAGCCCGGGACTTCGAACTAATGAAAAACTGTTTTTT. The encoded protein is CASSPGLRTNEKLFF. The entire variable domain, with the rest obtained from reference TRBV7-3 and TRBJ1-4, is as follows: GAGVSQTPSNKVTEKGKYVELRCDPISGHTALYWYRQSLGQGPEFLIYFQGTGAADDSGLPNDRFFAVRPEGSVSTLKIQRTERGDSAVYLCASSPGLRTNEKLFFGSGTQLSVL.

The CDR3 loop is CASSSQAGVRETQYF. In DNA form, the CDR3 reads TGTGCCAGCAGCTCCCAAGCGGGAGTGAGGGAGACCCAGTACTTC. V is TRBV7-3 and J is TRBJ2-5; 8 nucleotides line up with TRBD2. Germline V gene lookup returns CDR1 SGHTA and CDR2 FQGTGA. CDR3 length equals 15 residues. Unmatched junction bases numbered 9, after V lost 4 bases and J lost 5 bases.

The rearrangement joins TRBV28 to TRBJ1-2; possible D gene TRBD1, 5 bases. This CDR3 has 12 residues. Between the trimmed V and J ends, which lost 5 bases and 7 bases, there was a span of 11 bases. Germline V gene data show CDR1 as MDHEN and CDR2 as SYDVKM. CDR3 sequence (DNA): TGTGCCAGCAGTCTCACAGGTGCTGGCTACACCTTC. It encodes CASSLTGAGYTF.

The rearrangement uses TRBV6-6 and TRBJ2-2; D is uncertain. With 2 bases removed from V and 4 bases from J, the gap between germline ends came to 8 bases. Germline loops: CDR1 MNHNY, CDR2 SVGAGI (reference sequence). The CDR3 is 14 amino acids. The CDR3 coding sequence is TGTGCCAGCAGTTACGAAATAGCCACCGGGGAGCTGTTTTTT. Translation gives CASSYEIATGELFF.

V usage is TRBV28 and J usage is TRBJ2-5; no definite D call. V lost 5 bases and J 5 bases, leaving 12 bases between the germline ends. This CDR3 has 13 residues. CDR1 is MDHEN, CDR2 SYDVKM, per germline. The CDR3 DNA sequence: TGTGCCAGCAGTACCCCGGCTAGGGAGACCCAGTACTTC. Translated, it gives CASSTPARETQYF. The variable domain in full, with the rest retrieved from reference TRBV28 and TRBJ2-5, is DVKVTQSSRYLVKRTGEKVFLECVQDMDHENMFWYRQDPGLGLRLIYFSYDVKMKEKGDIPEGYSVSREKKERFSLILESASTNQTSMYLCASSTPARETQYFGPGTRLLVL.

The V call is TRBV25-1, the J call TRBJ1-6; 7 positions agree with TRBD1. V lost 5 bases to trimming and J lost 10 bases; unmatched junction nucleotides: 8. In germline, CDR1 is MGHDK, CDR2 SYGVNS. This CDR3 is 14 amino acids long. The CDR3 sequence is CASSLTGVRSPLHF. The CDR3 nucleotides read TGTGCCAGCAGTTTAACAGGGGTTCGGTCACCCCTCCACTTT.

CDR3 bases: TGTGCCAGCAGCCAAGTAATAGGGGAACGTTATGGCTACACCTTC. As protein: CASSQVIGERYGYTF. The rearrangement uses TRBV3-1 (or the pseudogene TRBV3-2) and TRBJ1-2; a weak D match, TRBD1 (5 bases). V was trimmed by 1 base and J by 5 bases, leaving 14 bases between them. CDR3 size: 15 residues. Germline values: CDR1 LGHDT, CDR2 YNNKEL (reference sequence).

V usage is TRBV6-6 and J usage is TRBJ2-7, with a tentative D call TRBD1 (5 bases). This CDR3 is 15 amino acids long. Germline CDR1 reads MNHNY; CDR2 reads SVGAGI (reference sequence). V lost 6 bases, J lost 1 base, and 16 bases lay in between. The CDR3 nucleotides read TGTGCCAGCAGCTTCCACAGGCCAGGGTCCTACGAGCAGTACTTC. This encodes CASSFHRPGSYEQYF.

This sequence joins TRBV12-3 or TRBV12-4 and TRBJ2-2, with D perhaps TRBD2 (5 bases). The CDR3 is 13 amino acids. V was clipped by 10 bases and J by 4 bases, with 13 bases between them. CDR3 bases: TGTGCCACCGGAGCGGACCCCACCGGGGAGCTGTTTTTT. The encoded protein is CATGADPTGELFF.